The clone carrying this T cell receptor beta chain was counted once. The data were obtained in a study of PD-L1 blockade in urothelial cancer. The CDR3 is 15 residues long. Germline loops: CDR1 MNHEY, CDR2 SVGAGI. V lost 3 bases, J lost 2 bases, and 5 bases stayed unmatched. Method: immunoSEQ multiplex PCR; TCRdb's copy keeps in-frame clones and lacks some. The top ten hold about 6% of the sample, which has more than 15,000 clones, around 90% seen once. The receptor was isolated from a man between 50 and 59 years old with urothelial cancer. Sequencing used PBMCs, obtained around atezolizumab (anti-PD-L1) treatment. The V and J genes are TRBV6-5 and TRBJ2-5; 8 bases align to TRBD2. The CDR3 nucleotides are TGTGCCAGCAGTTATATTAGCGGGGTTCAAGAGACCCAGTACTTC. It encodes CASSYISGVQETQYF.